This passage covers 30 T cell receptor beta chains from one sample sequenced in a study of monozygotic twins with inflammatory bowel disease. For each CDR3 protein, TCRdb gives one entry from its re-call of the 5' RACE reads, without DNA. In total, the table holds about 85,000 distinct CDR3 sequences. Sequencing input: blood. The receptor set was obtained from a human donor with ulcerative colitis or Crohn's disease, or a healthy co-twin of an affected twin (not recorded which).

This sequence joins TRBV18 and TRBJ1-1. The CDR3 is 15 amino acids. Germline CDR1 reads KGHSH; CDR2 reads LQKENI. CDR3 in amino acids: CASSPRHLLNTEAFF.

The rearrangement joins TRBV5-1 to TRBJ1-2; with no DNA, the TCRdb D assignment of TRBD1 cannot be verified. The CDR3 loop spans 13 amino acids. Germline V lookup: CDR1 SGHRS, CDR2 YFSETQ. CDR3 sequence: CASGRDSLQGYTF.

The chain couples TRBV20-1 to TRBJ2-1; there is no DNA to check the TCRdb D call of TRBD2. The CDR3 covers 16 residues. Germline assignment: CDR1 DFQATT and CDR2 SNEGSKA (reference sequence). CDR3 amino acids: CSARGSSRGAYNEQFF.

V gene TRBV5-1 combines with J gene TRBJ1-3; TCRdb reports TRBD1, a call that lacks DNA to check it against. Germline assignment: CDR1 SGHRS and CDR2 YFSETQ. This CDR3 has 16 amino acids. CDR3 protein: CASSLRQLNSGNTIYF.

The rearrangement links TRBV5-8 to TRBJ1-5. There are 12 residues in the CDR3. Germline lookup yields CDR1 SGHTS and CDR2 YDEGEE. The CDR3 loop reads CASSLTGQPQHF.

This chain uses TRBV2 with TRBJ2-1; the D call of TRBD2 rests on TCRdb alone, since no DNA is present to check it. The CDR3 runs to 16 residues. Germline values: CDR1 SNHLY, CDR2 FYNNEI. The CDR3 sequence: CASDNSGGVAYNEQFF.

The chain recombines TRBV6-5 with TRBJ2-3. CDR3 length equals 14 residues. Germline CDR1 MNHEY, CDR2 SVGAGI. The CDR3 protein is CASSSTPSTDTQYF.

The V call is TRBV12-3 or TRBV12-4, the J call TRBJ1-1; the TRBD1 assignment by TCRdb is unverifiable without DNA. The CDR3 runs to 14 residues. The CDR3 is CASSPGQGGPEAFF.

This sequence joins TRBV7-8 and TRBJ1-5; there is no DNA to check the TCRdb D call of TRBD1. The CDR3 consists of 15 residues. From germline, CDR1 is SGHVS and CDR2 FQNEAQ. The chain's CDR3 is CASSIYRGGDQPQHF.

The chain couples TRBV27 to TRBJ1-6; TCRdb calls TRBD1, which cannot be checked without DNA. The CDR3 is 14 residues long. Germline V gene sequence: CDR1 MNHEY, CDR2 SMNVEV (reference sequence). This CDR3 reads CASRRTGDHSPLHF.

The chain joins TRBV2 to TRBJ2-2; the D call from TCRdb, TRBD2, cannot be confirmed without DNA. Per germline, CDR1 SNHLY and CDR2 FYNNEI. CDR3 size: 15 residues. This CDR3 is CATRSGGWDTGELFF.

The chain is built from TRBV6-5 and TRBJ1-6; TCRdb's D call of TRBD1 is untestable without DNA. The CDR3 runs 17 residues. Germline V gene sequence: CDR1 MNHEY, CDR2 SVGAGI. The CDR3 loop reads CASSYSGGRVYNSPLHF.

V gene TRBV29-1 combines with J gene TRBJ2-5; TCRdb reports TRBD1, a call that lacks DNA to check it against. There are 12 residues in the CDR3. Germline V gives CDR1 SQVTM, CDR2 ANQGSEA. The CDR3 sequence: CSASQGPETQYF. Variable domain in full (rest from reference TRBV29-1 and TRBJ2-5): SAVISQKPSRDICQRGTSLTIQCQVDSQVTMMFWYRQQPGQSLTLIATANQGSEATYESGFVIDKFPISRPNLTFSTLTVSNMSPEDSSIYLCSASQGPETQYFGPGTRLLVL.

The chain links TRBV12-3 or TRBV12-4 to TRBJ1-1. The CDR3 length is 13 residues. The chain's CDR3 is CASSIDGWTEAFF.

The rearrangement uses TRBV28 and TRBJ1-5. Germline lookup yields CDR1 MDHEN and CDR2 SYDVKM. This CDR3 has 12 amino acids. Here the CDR3 reads CASSGGAQPQHF. Complete variable domain (other parts from reference TRBV28 and TRBJ1-5): DVKVTQSSRYLVKRTGEKVFLECVQDMDHENMFWYRQDPGLGLRLIYFSYDVKMKEKGDIPEGYSVSREKKERFSLILESASTNQTSMYLCASSGGAQPQHFGDGTRLSIL.

The rearrangement uses TRBV9 and TRBJ2-5; absent DNA, TCRdb's TRBD2 call cannot be checked. Germline V gene sequence: CDR1 SGDLS, CDR2 YYNGEE. The CDR3 covers 13 residues. CDR3 protein: CASSGPSQGTQYF.

The chain is built from TRBV27 and TRBJ2-3; TCRdb's D call of TRBD1 is untestable without DNA. Germline loops: CDR1 MNHEY, CDR2 SMNVEV (reference sequence). The CDR3 is made up of 15 amino acids. CDR3 protein: CASSLTGARTDTQYF.

The chain joins TRBV14 to TRBJ1-6. CDR3 size: 15 residues. From germline, CDR1 is SGHDN and CDR2 FVKESK. Here the CDR3 reads CASSQGQRYNSPLHF.

V and J are TRBV20-1 and TRBJ2-2; TCRdb outputs TRBD1, but without DNA this stays unchecked. In germline, CDR1 is DFQATT, CDR2 SNEGSKA (reference sequence). The CDR3 totals 16 residues. The chain's CDR3 is CSARAIDRGNTGELFF.

The V call is TRBV5-1, the J call TRBJ2-3; the TCRdb D gene call, TRBD1, has no DNA to confirm it. CDR1 and CDR2 from the germline V gene are SGHRS and YFSETQ. The CDR3 consists of 14 residues. CDR3 loop: CASSTPGGTDTQYF. Together with reference TRBV5-1 and TRBJ2-3, the CDR3 gives the full variable domain: KAGVTQTPRYLIKTRGQQVTLSCSPISGHRSVSWYQQTPGQGLQFLFEYFSETQRNKGNFPGRFSGRQFSNSRSEMNVSTLELGDSALYLCASSTPGGTDTQYFGPGTRLTVL.

This chain connects TRBV29-1 to TRBJ1-2. CDR3 length: 12 residues. The V gene's germline CDR1 is SQVTM and CDR2 ANQGSEA. The CDR3 reads CSVGIVNYGYTF. Full variable domain (missing parts from reference TRBV29-1 and TRBJ1-2): SAVISQKPSRDICQRGTSLTIQCQVDSQVTMMFWYRQQPGQSLTLIATANQGSEATYESGFVIDKFPISRPNLTFSTLTVSNMSPEDSSIYLCSVGIVNYGYTFGSGTRLTVV.

This chain uses TRBV2 with TRBJ2-1. Germline lookup yields CDR1 SNHLY and CDR2 FYNNEI. The CDR3 length is 11 residues. The CDR3 sequence is CASTKGNEQFF.

The chain joins TRBV10-2 to TRBJ1-3. Germline V gives CDR1 WSHSY, CDR2 SAAADI. The CDR3 runs to 15 residues. The chain's CDR3 is CASSPTVDSGNTIYF.

J is TRBJ1-2 and V is TRBV5-1; the D call from TCRdb, TRBD1, cannot be confirmed without DNA. The CDR3 is 14 amino acids. CDR1 SGHRS and CDR2 YFSETQ come from the germline V gene. CDR3 protein: CASSVGQGADGYTF.

V gene TRBV5-1 combines with J gene TRBJ2-3; TCRdb's D call of TRBD2 is untestable without DNA. The CDR3 is made up of 15 amino acids. CDR1 is SGHRS and CDR2 is YFSETQ in the germline V gene. CDR3 sequence reads: CASSSGPGGTDTQYF.

V gene TRBV11-1 combines with J gene TRBJ1-3. This CDR3 is built from 18 residues. CDR1 is SGHAT and CDR2 is FQDESV in the germline V gene (reference sequence). CDR3 sequence: CASSFTGAQVNSGNTIYF.

CDR3 protein: CASSRAGEVTEAFF. The chain recombines TRBV5-1 with TRBJ1-1. CDR3 length equals 14 residues. Germline-derived CDR1 and CDR2 are SGHRS and YFSETQ. Drawing the rest from reference TRBV5-1 and TRBJ1-1, the complete variable domain is KAGVTQTPRYLIKTRGQQVTLSCSPISGHRSVSWYQQTPGQGLQFLFEYFSETQRNKGNFPGRFSGRQFSNSRSEMNVSTLELGDSALYLCASSRAGEVTEAFFGQGTRLTVV.

This sequence joins TRBV28 and TRBJ2-7; TCRdb indicates TRBD2, and absent DNA this call remains unverified. The CDR3 length is 11 residues. Germline V lookup: CDR1 MDHEN, CDR2 SYDVKM. CDR3 region: CASSSADEQYF.

The CDR3: CASRAGGGRTNEKLFF. V gene TRBV12-3 or TRBV12-4 combines with J gene TRBJ1-4. This CDR3 has 16 amino acids.

The chain links TRBV5-1 to TRBJ2-1. Germline V gene lookup returns CDR1 SGHRS and CDR2 YFSETQ. This CDR3 contains 15 residues. The CDR3 spells CASSLAADGPGEQFF.